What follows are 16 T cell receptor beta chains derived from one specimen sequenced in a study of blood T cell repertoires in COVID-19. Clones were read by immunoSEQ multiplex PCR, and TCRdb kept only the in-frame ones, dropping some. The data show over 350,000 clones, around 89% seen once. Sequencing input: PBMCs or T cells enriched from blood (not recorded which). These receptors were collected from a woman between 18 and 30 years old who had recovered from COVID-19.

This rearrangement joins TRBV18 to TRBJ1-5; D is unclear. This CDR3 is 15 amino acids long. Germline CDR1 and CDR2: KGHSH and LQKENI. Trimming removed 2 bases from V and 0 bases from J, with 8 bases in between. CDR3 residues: CASSPAGFSNQPQHF. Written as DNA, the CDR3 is TGTGCCAGCTCACCAGCGGGATTTAGCAATCAGCCCCAGCATTTT.

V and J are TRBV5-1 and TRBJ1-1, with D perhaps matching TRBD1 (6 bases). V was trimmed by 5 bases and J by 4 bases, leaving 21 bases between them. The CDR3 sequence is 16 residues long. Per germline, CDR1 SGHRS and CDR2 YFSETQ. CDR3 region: CASRPSDGGAGTEAFF. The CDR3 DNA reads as TGCGCCAGCAGGCCCTCTGACGGGGGGGCTGGCACTGAAGCTTTCTTT.

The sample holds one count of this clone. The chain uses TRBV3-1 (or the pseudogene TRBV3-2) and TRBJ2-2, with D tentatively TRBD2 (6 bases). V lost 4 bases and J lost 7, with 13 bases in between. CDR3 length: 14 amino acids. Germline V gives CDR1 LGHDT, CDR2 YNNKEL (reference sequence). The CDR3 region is CASSLKYGGGELFF. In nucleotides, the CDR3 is TGTGCCAGCAGCCTAAAATACGGGGGCGGGGAGCTGTTTTTT.

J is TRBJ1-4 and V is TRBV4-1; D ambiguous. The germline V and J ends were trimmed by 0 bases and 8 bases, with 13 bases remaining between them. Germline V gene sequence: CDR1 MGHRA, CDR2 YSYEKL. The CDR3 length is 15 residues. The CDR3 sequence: CASSQEGGQPEKLFF. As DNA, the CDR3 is TGCGCCAGCAGCCAAGAAGGAGGTCAGCCCGAAAAACTGTTTTTT.

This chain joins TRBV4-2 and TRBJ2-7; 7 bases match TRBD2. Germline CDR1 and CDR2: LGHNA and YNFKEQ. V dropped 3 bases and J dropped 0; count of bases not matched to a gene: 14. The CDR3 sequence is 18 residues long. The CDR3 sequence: CASSHPATSVGVSYEQYF. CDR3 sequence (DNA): TGTGCCAGCAGCCACCCCGCTACTAGCGTTGGAGTCTCCTACGAGCAGTACTTC.

The DNA of the CDR3 is TGTGCCAGCTCACCAATTATCCAGTTTACTAACTATGGCTACACCTTC. It yields the protein CASSPIIQFTNYGYTF. This chain links TRBV18 with TRBJ1-2; D gene ambiguous. CDR1 is KGHSH and CDR2 is LQKENI in the germline V gene. CDR3 length: 16 residues. Trimming cost V 2 bases and J 0 bases, with 13 bases left between them. Full variable domain (missing parts from reference TRBV18 and TRBJ1-2): NAGVMQNPRHLVRRRGQEARLRCSPMKGHSHVYWYRQLPEEGLKFMVYLQKENIIDESGMPKERFSAEFPKEGPSILRIQQVVRGDSAAYFCASSPIIQFTNYGYTFGSGTRLTVV.

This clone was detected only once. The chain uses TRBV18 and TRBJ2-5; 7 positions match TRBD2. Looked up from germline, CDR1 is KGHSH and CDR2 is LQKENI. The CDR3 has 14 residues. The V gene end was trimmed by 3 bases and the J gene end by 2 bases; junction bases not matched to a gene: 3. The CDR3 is CASSPSGLQETQYF. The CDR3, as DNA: TGTGCCAGCTCACCCTCGGGACTACAAGAGACCCAGTACTTC.

CDR3: CASSLAGTGGEDTQYF. As DNA, the CDR3 is TGCGCCAGCAGCTTGGCCGGGACAGGGGGTGAAGATACGCAGTATTTT. This rearrangement joins TRBV5-1 to TRBJ2-3, with 11 bases fitting TRBD1. The CDR3 consists of 16 residues. Germline CDR1 reads SGHRS; CDR2 reads YFSETQ. Trimming removed 0 bases from V and 5 bases from J; junction bases left unmatched: 5.

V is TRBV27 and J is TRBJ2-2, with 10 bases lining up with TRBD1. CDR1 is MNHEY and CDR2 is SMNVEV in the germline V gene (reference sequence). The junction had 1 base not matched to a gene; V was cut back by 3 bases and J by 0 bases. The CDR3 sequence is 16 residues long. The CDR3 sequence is CASSFDRGPNTGELFF. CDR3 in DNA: TGTGCCAGCAGTTTTGACAGGGGGCCGAACACCGGGGAGCTGTTTTTT.

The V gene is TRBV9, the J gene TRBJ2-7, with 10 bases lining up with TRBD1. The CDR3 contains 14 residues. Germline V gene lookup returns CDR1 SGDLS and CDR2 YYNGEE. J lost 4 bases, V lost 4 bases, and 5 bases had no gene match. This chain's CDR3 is CASSSTDRGYEQYF. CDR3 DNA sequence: TGTGCCAGCAGCTCCACGGACAGGGGGTACGAGCAGTACTTC.

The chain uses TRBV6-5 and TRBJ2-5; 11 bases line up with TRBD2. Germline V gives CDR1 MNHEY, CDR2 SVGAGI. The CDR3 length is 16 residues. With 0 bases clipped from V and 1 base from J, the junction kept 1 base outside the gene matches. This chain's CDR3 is CASSYSGTSGQETQYF. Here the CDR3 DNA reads TGTGCCAGCAGTTACTCAGGGACTAGCGGCCAAGAGACCCAGTACTTC.

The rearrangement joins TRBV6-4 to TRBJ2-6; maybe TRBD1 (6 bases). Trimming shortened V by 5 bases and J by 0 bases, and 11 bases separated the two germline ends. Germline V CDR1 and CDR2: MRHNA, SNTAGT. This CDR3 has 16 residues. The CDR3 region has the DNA TGTGCCAGCAGTCCGGGACATTCCTCTGGGGCCAACGTCCTGACTTTC. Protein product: CASSPGHSSGANVLTF.

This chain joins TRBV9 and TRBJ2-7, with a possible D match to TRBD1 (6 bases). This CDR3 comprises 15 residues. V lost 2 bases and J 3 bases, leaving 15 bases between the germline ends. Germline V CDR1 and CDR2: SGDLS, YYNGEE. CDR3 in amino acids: CASSVVPGTIYEQYF. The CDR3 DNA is TGTGCCAGCAGCGTTGTACCCGGGACAATCTACGAGCAGTACTTC.

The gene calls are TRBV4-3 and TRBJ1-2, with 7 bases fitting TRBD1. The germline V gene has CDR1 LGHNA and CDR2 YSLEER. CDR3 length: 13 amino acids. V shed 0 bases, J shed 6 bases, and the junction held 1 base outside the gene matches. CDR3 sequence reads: CASSQETGDGYTF. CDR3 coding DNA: TGCGCCAGCAGCCAAGAAACAGGGGATGGCTACACCTTC.

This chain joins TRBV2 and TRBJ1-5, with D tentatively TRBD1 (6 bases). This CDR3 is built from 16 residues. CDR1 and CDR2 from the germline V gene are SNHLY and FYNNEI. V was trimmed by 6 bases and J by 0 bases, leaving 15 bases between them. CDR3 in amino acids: CASSEGTKNSNQPQHF. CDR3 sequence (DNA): TGTGCCAGCAGCGAGGGGACAAAGAATAGCAATCAGCCCCAGCATTTT.

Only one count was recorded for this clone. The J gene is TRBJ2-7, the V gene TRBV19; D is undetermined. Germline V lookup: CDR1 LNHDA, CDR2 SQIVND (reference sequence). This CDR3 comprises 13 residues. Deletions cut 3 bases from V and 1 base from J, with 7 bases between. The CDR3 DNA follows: TGTGCCAGTAGTATCCAGGAATCCTACGAGCAGTACTTC. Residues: CASSIQESYEQYF.